This paragraph covers one TCR beta chain sequence. Its antigen is undetermined. The data originate from a study of cytomegalovirus exposure and HLA in healthy donors. Findings and limits, study-wide: Some TCR beta chains (roughly 150 of them) were listed as cytomegalovirus-associated.

The PCR used 60 Vbeta and 13 Jbeta primers. Profiled with immunoSEQ multiplex PCR; TCRdb holds only in-frame clones, not every one. This sample has approximately 160,000 clones; approximately 80% occur once, and the top ten carry 5.5% to 6%. The CDR3 spans 17 residues. The germline gives CDR1 SGHAT, CDR2 FQNNGV. V was pared by 2 bases and J by 1 base, with 7 bases of the junction left unmatched. This chain uses TRBV11-2 with TRBJ2-5, with 10 bases aligning to TRBD2. Sequencing was carried out using PBMCs. The TCR was taken from a man younger than 45 in good health and CMV-seropositive. CDR3 amino acids: CASSLRHWTSGQETQYF. The CDR3 nucleotides read TGTGCCAGCAGCTTACGTCATTGGACTAGCGGCCAAGAGACCCAGTACTTC.